This T cell receptor (beta chain) was retrieved from a study of OX40 agonist ivuxolimab in advanced cancers. Study-level background: Earlier treatment with anti-PD-1, anti-PD-L1 or anti-CTLA-4 was permitted, and around 36% had received some. Three patients, one with hepatocellular carcinoma and two with cutaneous melanoma, achieved partial responses.

Points from the study as a whole: On average, CD8+ T cells showed a greater number of expanded clones than CD4+.

This clone was seen a single time. What it binds is not known. The CDR3 length is 13 residues. Generated by immunoSEQ multiplex PCR, the TCRdb table keeps only in-frame clones and is missing some. Of 95,000 to 100,000 clones listed, 70% to 85% were seen once; the top ten hold about 1.6%. The source material was CD4+ or CD8+ T cells sorted from blood, sampled in a trial of the OX40 agonist ivuxolimab. This chain links TRBV5-2 with TRBJ1-5. TRBV5-2 is annotated as a pseudogene. The sequence came from an adult with an advanced solid tumor such as melanoma, head and neck, liver or kidney cancer. CDR3 protein: CASSLGQFQPQHF. The CDR3 coding sequence is TGTGCCAGCAGCTTAGGGCAGTTTCAGCCCCAGCATTTT.